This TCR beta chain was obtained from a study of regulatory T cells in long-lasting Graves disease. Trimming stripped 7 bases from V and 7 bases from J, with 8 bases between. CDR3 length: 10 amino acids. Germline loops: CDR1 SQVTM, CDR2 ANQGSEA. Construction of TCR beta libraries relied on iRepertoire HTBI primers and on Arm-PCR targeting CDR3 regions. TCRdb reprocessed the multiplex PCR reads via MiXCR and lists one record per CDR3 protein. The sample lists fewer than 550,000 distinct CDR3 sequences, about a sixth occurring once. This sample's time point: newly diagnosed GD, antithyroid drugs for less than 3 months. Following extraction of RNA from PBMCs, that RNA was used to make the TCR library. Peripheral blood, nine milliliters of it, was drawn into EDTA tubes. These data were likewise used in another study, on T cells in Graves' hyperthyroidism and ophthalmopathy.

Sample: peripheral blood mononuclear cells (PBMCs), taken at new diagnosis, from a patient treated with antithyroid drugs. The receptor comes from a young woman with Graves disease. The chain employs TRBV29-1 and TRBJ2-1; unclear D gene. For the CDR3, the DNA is TGCAGCGGAGCAGCAAATGAGCAGTTCTTC. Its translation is CSGAANEQFF.